This T cell receptor (beta chain) was retrieved from a study of fetal regulatory T cell absence and autoimmunity. General study findings and limits: TRB gene family usage was broadly similar in cord blood and pancreas.

The table came from immunoSEQ multiplex PCR; TCRdb's copy has only in-frame clones and leaves some out. Among about 95,000 clones listed, around 72% were seen once. Concerning this clone: Its antigen is currently unknown.

With 3 bases clipped from V and 7 bases from J, the junction kept 10 bases outside the gene matches. Germline CDR1 SGHDN, CDR2 FVKESK. The CDR3 is made up of 17 amino acids. This chain joins TRBV14 and TRBJ2-2; 11 bases map to TRBD2. Sequenced material: pancreas tissue. This TCR came from a male donor with IPEX syndrome. The CDR3, as DNA: TGTGCCAGCAGCCAGGCCCGACTAGCGGGAAGTCTCGGGGAGCTGTTTTTT. The encoded protein is CASSQARLAGSLGELFF.